These 6 T cell receptor beta chains came from one sample sequenced in a study of blood T cell repertoires in COVID-19. Sequencing used immunoSEQ multiplex PCR; TCRdb keeps in-frame clones, though not all of them. The sample lists 200,000 to 300,000 clones, 86% occurring once. Material: peripheral blood. The receptors here all came from a man aged 35-49 years who had recovered from COVID-19.

The V call is TRBV7-8, the J call TRBJ1-1; a weak D match, TRBD1 (5 bases). This CDR3 comprises 14 residues. V lost 1 base to trimming and J lost 5 bases, with 11 bases between them. Looked up from germline, CDR1 is SGHVS and CDR2 is FQNEAQ. The CDR3 sequence is CASSLEGSVTEAFF. The DNA of the CDR3 is TGTGCCAGCAGCTTAGAGGGGTCGGTGACTGAAGCTTTCTTT. Drawing the rest from reference TRBV7-8 and TRBJ1-1, the complete variable domain is GAGVSQSPRYKVAKRGQDVALRCDPISGHVSLFWYQQALGQGPEFLTYFQNEAQLDKSGLPSDRFFAERPEGSVSTLKIQRTQQEDSAVYLCASSLEGSVTEAFFGQGTRLTVV.

This sequence joins TRBV7-8 and TRBJ2-7; 7 bases are shared with TRBD2. This CDR3 comprises 13 residues. V trimming: 5 bases; J trimming: 3 bases; junction bases outside the gene matches: 4. The V gene's germline CDR1 is SGHVS and CDR2 FQNEAQ. For the CDR3, the DNA is TGTGCCAGCAGCAGGACGGGGGGCTACGAGCAGTACTTC. Its protein product is CASSRTGGYEQYF.

The chain combines TRBV4-1 with TRBJ2-1, with TRBD2 identical over 9 bases. Germline CDR1 and CDR2: MGHRA and YSYEKL. Trimming cost V 8 bases and J 6 bases; bases outside gene matches: 11. The CDR3 totals 15 residues. The CDR3 DNA sequence: TGCGCCAGCGACCGGGCGGGGGGGCCCTCCAATGAGCAGTTCTTC. Encoded protein: CASDRAGGPSNEQFF.

Here the CDR3 reads CASSLSGAINEQFF. The CDR3 nucleotides are TGCGCCAGCAGCTTGTCGGGAGCGATCAATGAGCAGTTCTTC. The chain recombines TRBV5-1 with TRBJ2-1; tentative D call: TRBD2 (6 bases). V dropped 1 base and J dropped 6 bases, with 11 bases sitting between them. The CDR3 is made up of 14 amino acids. Germline V gives CDR1 SGHRS, CDR2 YFSETQ.

This clone was detected only a few times. The chain joins TRBV19 to TRBJ2-5; 8 positions match TRBD1. CDR1 is LNHDA and CDR2 is SQIVND in the germline V gene (reference sequence). This CDR3 is built from 18 residues. The junction had 18 bases not matched to a gene; V was cut back by 4 bases and J by 5 bases. The CDR3 region has the DNA TGTGCCAGTAGTAACGCCGGGTGGGACAGGCCGAACGGGGAGACCCAGTACTTC. It encodes CASSNAGWDRPNGETQYF.

This sequence joins TRBV15 and TRBJ1-5; 12 nucleotides align to TRBD1. CDR1 is LNHNV and CDR2 is YYDKDF in the germline V gene (reference sequence). With V trimmed by 4 bases and J by 4 bases, 5 bases remained unmatched. This CDR3 is 16 amino acids long. This CDR3 reads CATSTGTGGSNQPQHF. In DNA form, the CDR3 reads TGTGCCACCAGCACCGGGACAGGGGGCTCGAATCAGCCCCAGCATTTT. Looking up the rest from reference TRBV15 and TRBJ1-5 gives the full variable domain: DAMVIQNPRYQVTQFGKPVTLSCSQTLNHNVMYWYQQKSSQAPKLLFHYYDKDFNNEADTPDNFQSRRPNTSFCFLDIRSPGLGDTAMYLCATSTGTGGSNQPQHFGDGTRLSIL.